One sample yielded the 18 T cell receptor beta chains listed below, sequenced in a study of Ad26.COV2.S vaccination and SARS-CoV-2 variants. Treatment given: around 19 received Ad26.COV2.S at low or high dose, single or two shots; about five received placebo; per-sample allocation not given. Specimens were obtained on day 63 following the first vaccine or placebo injection. Only in-frame clones appear in the TCRdb table, and some are missing; sequencing was by immunoSEQ multiplex PCR. The table includes about 220,000 clones, 85% to 90% detected once. The sequencing used peripheral blood, collected in a trial of Ad26.COV2.S vaccine versus placebo. These receptors were collected from a person between 18 and 65 years old who received the Ad26.COV2.S COVID-19 vaccine or a placebo.

This chain joins TRBV7-2 and TRBJ2-3, with D possibly TRBD2 on 6 matching bases. Trimming removed 5 bases at V and 9 bases at J, with 15 bases between. The germline CDR1 and CDR2 sequences are SGHTA and FQGNSA. The CDR3 is made up of 13 amino acids. This CDR3 reads CASSPEWAGTQYF. DNA for the CDR3: TGTGCCAGCAGCCCAGAGTGGGCGGGGACGCAGTATTTT.

The rearrangement links TRBV10-3 to TRBJ1-2, with no clear D. Per the germline V gene, CDR1 is ENHRY and CDR2 is SYGVKD. Trimming stripped 9 bases from V and 8 bases from J, with 22 bases between. There are 14 residues in the CDR3. CDR3: CAIEQGNGHGGYTF. For the CDR3, the DNA is TGTGCCATAGAGCAAGGGAATGGGCACGGCGGCTACACCTTC.

In this sample, this clone turned up a few times. This sequence joins TRBV2 and TRBJ2-2; D tentatively reads TRBD1 or TRBD2 (5 bases each). Germline values: CDR1 SNHLY, CDR2 FYNNEI. V dropped 0 bases and J dropped 6 bases, with 8 bases sitting between them. The CDR3 consists of 14 residues. In nucleotides, the CDR3 is TGTGCCAGCAGTGAAGCGGGGGTGTCCGGGGAGCTGTTTTTT. Amino acid sequence: CASSEAGVSGELFF.

The J gene is TRBJ1-1, the V gene TRBV2, with TRBD1 as a possible D gene (5 bases). Trimming shortened V by 5 bases and J by 7 bases, and 14 bases separated the two germline ends. CDR3 length equals 13 residues. Germline CDR1 is SNHLY and CDR2 is FYNNEI. The CDR3 is CASSTETAFEAFF. DNA for the CDR3: TGTGCCAGCAGTACCGAGACAGCCTTTGAAGCTTTCTTT.

The V and J genes are TRBV4-2 and TRBJ1-3; no definite D call. CDR1 LGHNA and CDR2 YNFKEQ come from the germline V gene. This CDR3 has 16 residues. V lost 1 base to trimming and J lost 2 bases, with 12 bases between them. CDR3 nucleotide sequence: TGTGCCAGCAGCCAAGTGAAGGAATTGGCTGGAAACACCATATATTTT. The encoded protein is CASSQVKELAGNTIYF.

The CDR3 sequence is CASSLGLAGLDEQYF. CDR3 coding DNA: TGCGCCAGCAGCTTGGGGCTAGCGGGGTTGGACGAGCAGTACTTC. The V gene is TRBV5-1, the J gene TRBJ2-7; 9 bases fit TRBD2. CDR1 and CDR2 (germline): SGHRS, YFSETQ. V shed 0 bases, J shed 5 bases, and the junction held 6 bases outside the gene matches. The CDR3 has 15 residues.

The rearrangement links TRBV5-4 to TRBJ1-5; D is possibly TRBD1 (6 bases). This CDR3 is 14 amino acids long. The germline gives CDR1 SGHNT, CDR2 YYREEE (reference sequence). Trimming shortened V by 2 bases and J by 5 bases, and 11 bases separated the two germline ends. CDR3 nucleotides: TGTGCCAGCAGCTTAGGGGGAAGGGATCAGCCCCAGCATTTT. Protein product: CASSLGGRDQPQHF.

V usage is TRBV7-9 and J usage is TRBJ1-5; D remains ambiguous. Germline-derived CDR1 and CDR2 are SEHNR and FQNEAQ (reference sequence). V lost 5 bases, J lost 11 bases, and 13 bases lay in between. This CDR3 comprises 12 residues. The CDR3: CASSPGVGAQHF. CDR3 DNA: TGTGCCAGCAGCCCGGGAGTGGGAGCCCAGCATTTT.

The rearrangement uses TRBV27 and TRBJ2-2, with D possibly matching TRBD1 (6 bases). The germline V gene has CDR1 MNHEY and CDR2 SMNVEV (reference sequence). The germline V and J ends were trimmed by 8 bases and 6 bases, with 16 bases remaining between them. The CDR3 loop spans 14 amino acids. The CDR3 here is CASQQGTFAGELFF. CDR3 in DNA: TGTGCCAGCCAACAGGGAACGTTCGCCGGGGAGCTGTTTTTT.

The rearrangement uses TRBV7-2 and TRBJ1-1; a weak D match, TRBD1 (5 bases). The V end was cut by 2 bases, the J end by 3 bases, with 16 bases between. CDR1 and CDR2 (germline): SGHTA, FQGNSA. There are 16 residues in the CDR3. The CDR3 is CASSLTTYSGDTEAFF. The CDR3 region has the DNA TGTGCCAGCAGCTTAACCACCTACTCGGGGGACACTGAAGCTTTCTTT.

In this sample, this clone turned up a few times. This chain connects TRBV30 to TRBJ1-3; perhaps TRBD1 as D (6 bases). V lost 0 bases and J 4 bases, leaving 16 bases between the germline ends. The CDR3 covers 16 residues. Germline loops: CDR1 GTSNPN, CDR2 SVGIG (reference sequence). The CDR3 loop reads CAWSVWGANSGNTIYF. The CDR3 coding sequence is TGTGCCTGGAGTGTATGGGGGGCTAACTCCGGAAACACCATATATTTT.

The chain carries TRBV7-8 and TRBJ1-1; D uncertain. Trimming took 3 bases from V and 6 from J, leaving 11 bases between them. The CDR3 is 13 amino acids. Germline loops: CDR1 SGHVS, CDR2 FQNEAQ. CDR3 residues: CASSFGESAEAFF. The CDR3 nucleotides are TGTGCCAGCAGCTTCGGGGAGTCGGCTGAAGCTTTCTTT.

The CDR3 coding sequence is TGTGCCAGCAGTGGCACTGGACTAGCGGACCCCACAGATACGCAGTATTTT. Translating gives CASSGTGLADPTDTQYF. The V call is TRBV6-2 or TRBV6-3, the J call TRBJ2-3, with 10 bases matching TRBD2. J gave up 2 bases and V 5 bases, and 10 bases lay outside the gene matches. Germline V gives CDR1 MNHEY, CDR2 SVGEGT. This CDR3 region has 17 residues.

The CDR3 DNA is TGTGCCAGCAGCTTAGAGACGGGGGGCAGTCAGCCCCAGCATTTT. Its protein product is CASSLETGGSQPQHF. The chain recombines TRBV7-9 with TRBJ1-5; tentative D call: TRBD1 (6 bases). V was cut by 1 base and J by 6 bases, with 13 bases left in between. The CDR3 runs 15 residues. Germline V gene data show CDR1 as SEHNR and CDR2 as FQNEAQ (reference sequence).

V is TRBV27 and J is TRBJ2-7; D not certain. The CDR3 length is 14 residues. In germline, CDR1 is MNHEY, CDR2 SMNVEV (reference sequence). Trimming pared 6 bases from V and 3 bases from J, leaving 15 bases between. The CDR3 region has the DNA TGTGCCAGCAGCCAGGCAGCCCCGTTCTACGAGCAGTACTTC. Translated: CASSQAAPFYEQYF.

V is TRBV6-1 and J is TRBJ1-1; 7 bases agree with TRBD1. Losses at the gene ends were 0 bases for V and 8 bases for J; bases not matched to a gene: 9. CDR1 is MNHNS and CDR2 is SASEGT in the germline V gene. CDR3 length equals 15 residues. In DNA form, the CDR3 reads TGTGCCAGCAGTGAAGCCGCCTCGGGACAGCTAGAAGCTTTCTTT. Its translation: CASSEAASGQLEAFF.

The chain couples TRBV13 to TRBJ1-6; no firm D call. V lost 0 bases, J lost 9 bases, and 9 bases lay in between. CDR1 and CDR2 (germline): PRHDT, FYEKMQ (reference sequence). This CDR3 contains 14 residues. The CDR3 is CASSLGGSGSPLHF. Here the CDR3 DNA reads TGTGCCAGCAGCTTAGGGGGCAGTGGTTCACCCCTCCACTTT.

This clone showed up just once. This chain uses TRBV28 with TRBJ2-3; 9 nucleotides agree with TRBD1. This CDR3 is built from 16 residues. CDR1 and CDR2 from the germline V gene are MDHEN and SYDVKM. V trimming: 6 bases; J trimming: 1 base; junction bases outside the gene matches: 8. CDR3 DNA: TGTGCCAGCAGCCCTGGTGGGGACAGGGGCACAGATACGCAGTATTTT. Encoded protein: CASSPGGDRGTDTQYF.